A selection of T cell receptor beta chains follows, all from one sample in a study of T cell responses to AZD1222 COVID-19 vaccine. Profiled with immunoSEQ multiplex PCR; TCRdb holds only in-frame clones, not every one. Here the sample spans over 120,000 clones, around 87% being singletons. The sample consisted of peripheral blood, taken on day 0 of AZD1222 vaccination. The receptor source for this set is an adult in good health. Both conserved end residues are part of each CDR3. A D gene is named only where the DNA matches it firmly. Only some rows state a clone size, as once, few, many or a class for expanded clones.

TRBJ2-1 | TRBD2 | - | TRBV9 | CASSVEGRAYNEQFF | TGTGCCAGCAGCGTAGAGGGGAGGGCTTACAATGAGCAGTTCTTC
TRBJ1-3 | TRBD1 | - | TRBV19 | CASSPRTGDQSGNTIYF | TGTGCCAGTAGTCCCCGAACAGGGGACCAATCTGGAAACACCATATATTTT
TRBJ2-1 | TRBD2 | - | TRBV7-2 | CASSVTSGSPGEQFF | TGTGCCAGCAGCGTGACTAGCGGGAGTCCGGGTGAGCAGTTCTTC
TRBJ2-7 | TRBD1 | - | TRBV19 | CASSTPGQGAAYEQYF | TGTGCCAGTAGTACTCCGGGACAGGGGGCGGCCTACGAGCAGTACTTC
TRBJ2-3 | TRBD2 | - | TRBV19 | CASSRRPERETDTQYF | TGTGCCAGTAGCAGAAGACCCGAGCGGGAGACAGATACGCAGTATTTT
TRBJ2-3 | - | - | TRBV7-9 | CASTAADTQYF | TGTGCCAGCACTGCCGCAGATACGCAGTATTTT
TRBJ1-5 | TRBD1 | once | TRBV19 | CATVRSVTGSNQPQHF | TGTGCCACGGTGAGGAGCGTGACAGGGTCCAATCAGCCCCAGCATTTT
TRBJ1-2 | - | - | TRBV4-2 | CASSQDSRDGYTF | TGTGCCAGCAGCCAAGATAGCAGGGATGGCTACACCTTC
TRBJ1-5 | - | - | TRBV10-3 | CAGGSNQPQHF | TGTGCGGGGGGGAGCAATCAGCCCCAGCATTTT
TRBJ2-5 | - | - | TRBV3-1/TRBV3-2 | CASSQVEIQETQYF | TGTGCCAGCAGCCAAGTGGAGATCCAAGAGACCCAGTACTTC
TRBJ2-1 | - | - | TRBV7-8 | CASSPRRVEETYNEQFF | TGTGCCAGCAGCCCTCGCCGGGTGGAGGAAACCTACAATGAGCAGTTCTTC
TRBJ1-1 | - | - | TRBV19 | CASGGRGAEAFF | TGTGCCAGCGGGGGACGAGGGGCTGAAGCTTTCTTT
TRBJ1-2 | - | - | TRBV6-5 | CASSSSLYGYTF | TGTGCCAGCAGTTCATCGCTCTATGGCTACACCTTC
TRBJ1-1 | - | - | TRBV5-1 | CASSLVAAGKNTEAFF | TGCGCCAGCAGCTTGGTGGCCGCCGGGAAGAACACTGAAGCTTTCTTT
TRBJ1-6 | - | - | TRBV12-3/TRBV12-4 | CASSRGGPLHF | TGTGCCAGCAGCCGCGGGGGGCCCCTCCACTTT
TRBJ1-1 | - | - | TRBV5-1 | CASSLDRNTEAFF | TGCGCCAGCAGCTTGGACAGGAACACTGAAGCTTTCTTT
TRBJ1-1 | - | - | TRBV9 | CASSDEQGLMGTEAFF | TGTGCCAGCAGCGATGAACAGGGCCTGATGGGCACTGAAGCTTTCTTT
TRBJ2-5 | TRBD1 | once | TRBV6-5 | CASGRRGQAQETQYF | TGTGCCAGCGGAAGACGGGGACAGGCTCAAGAGACCCAGTACTTC
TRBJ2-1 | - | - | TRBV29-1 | CGARGSSYNEQFF | TGCGGAGCGAGGGGAAGCTCCTACAATGAGCAGTTCTTC
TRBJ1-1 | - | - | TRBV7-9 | CASSRKGTGNTEAFF | TGTGCCAGCAGCCGCAAAGGGACGGGGAACACTGAAGCTTTCTTT
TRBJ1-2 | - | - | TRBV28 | CASSLGRGSYGYTF | TGTGCCAGCAGTTTAGGTAGGGGATCCTATGGCTACACCTTC
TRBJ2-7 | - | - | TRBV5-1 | CASSPGTPEQYF | TGCGCCAGCAGCCCGGGGACACCCGAGCAGTACTTC
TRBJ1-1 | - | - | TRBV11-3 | CASSPTWDRTEAFF | TGTGCCAGCAGCCCCACATGGGATCGCACTGAAGCTTTCTTT
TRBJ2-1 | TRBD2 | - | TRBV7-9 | CASDPEGLAGFLSYNEQFF | TGTGCCAGCGACCCGGAGGGACTAGCGGGATTTTTATCCTACAATGAGCAGTTCTTC
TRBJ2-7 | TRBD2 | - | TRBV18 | CASSFGTSGTPREQYF | TGTGCCAGCTCATTCGGGACTAGCGGGACCCCCCGCGAGCAGTACTTC
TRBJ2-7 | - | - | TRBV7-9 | CASSPMWGAYEQYF | TGTGCCAGCAGCCCGATGTGGGGGGCCTACGAGCAGTACTTC
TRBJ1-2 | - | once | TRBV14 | CASSRRTAISYGYTF | TGTGCCAGCAGCCGGAGGACGGCGATTAGCTATGGCTACACCTTC
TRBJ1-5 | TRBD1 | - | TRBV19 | CASSVYGGTVNQPQHF | TGTGCCAGTTCGGTCTATGGGGGGACAGTTAATCAGCCCCAGCATTTT
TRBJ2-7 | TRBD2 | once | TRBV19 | CASSWRGSYEQYF | TGTGCCAGTAGTTGGCGGGGGTCTTACGAGCAGTACTTC
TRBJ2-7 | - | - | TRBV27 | CASSRGFSYEQYF | TGTGCCAGCTCCCGGGGTTTTTCCTACGAGCAGTACTTC
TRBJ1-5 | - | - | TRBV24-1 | CATSGQPQHF | TGTGCCACCAGTGGCCAGCCCCAGCATTTT
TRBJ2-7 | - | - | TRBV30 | CAWSTPGSSYEQYF | TGTGCCTGGAGTACACCAGGGAGCTCCTACGAGCAGTACTTC
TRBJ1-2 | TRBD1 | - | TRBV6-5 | CASSYANRGGYTF | TGTGCCAGCAGTTACGCCAACAGGGGGGGCTACACCTTC
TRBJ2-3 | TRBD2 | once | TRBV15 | CATTERGGTDTQYF | TGTGCCACTACAGAGCGGGGGGGCACAGATACGCAGTATTTT
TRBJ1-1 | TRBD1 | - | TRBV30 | CAWSLEGATEAFF | TGTGCCTGGAGTCTCGAGGGGGCCACTGAAGCTTTCTTT
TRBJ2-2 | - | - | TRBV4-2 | CASSQDVDGELFF | TGTGCCAGCAGCCAAGATGTGGACGGGGAGCTGTTTTTT
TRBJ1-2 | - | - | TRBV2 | CASRAVKSYGYTF | TGTGCCAGCAGGGCAGTAAAATCCTATGGCTACACCTTC
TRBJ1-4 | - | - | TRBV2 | CAISWGTNEKLFF | TGTGCCATCTCGTGGGGAACTAATGAAAAACTGTTTTTT
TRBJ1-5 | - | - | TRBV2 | CASRMTEQSPNQPQHF | TGTGCCAGCAGAATGACGGAACAAAGCCCCAATCAGCCCCAGCATTTT
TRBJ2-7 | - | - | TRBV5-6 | CASSLRGGTTGALIYEQYF | TGTGCCAGCAGCTTGCGGGGGGGAACAACAGGGGCCCTGATCTACGAGCAGTACTTC
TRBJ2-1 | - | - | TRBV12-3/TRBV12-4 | CASSLQPYDEQFF | TGTGCCAGCAGTTTACAACCTTACGATGAGCAGTTCTTC